These 31 T cell receptor beta chains came from one sample sequenced in a study of technical replicates of blood from several donors. Profiled with immunoSEQ multiplex PCR; TCRdb holds only in-frame clones, not every one. This table has around 89,000 clones, about 94% appearing once. Sequencing was carried out using T cells isolated from PBMCs. The source of these receptors is a human donor in good health.

This rearrangement joins TRBV29-1 to TRBJ1-3, with TRBD1 identical over 7 bases. Germline values: CDR1 SQVTM, CDR2 ANQGSEA. CDR3 size: 14 residues. Trimming took 6 bases from V and 0 from J; bases not matched to a gene: 5. DNA for the CDR3: TGCAGCGTAGTGGGACAGAGCTCTGGAAACACCATATATTTT. Its protein is CSVVGQSSGNTIYF.

The genes are TRBV7-8 and TRBJ2-7, with D maybe TRBD1 (6 bases). The V and J ends lost 0 bases and 3 bases respectively, with 12 bases between them. CDR1 is SGHVS and CDR2 is FQNEAQ in the germline V gene. There are 15 residues in the CDR3. The CDR3 region has the DNA TGTGCCAGCAGCTTAGCTCCGGGACAATACTACGAGCAGTACTTC. Translating gives CASSLAPGQYYEQYF.

This chain connects TRBV7-9 to TRBJ2-1; TRBD2 matches 7 bases. The germline CDR1 and CDR2 sequences are SEHNR and FQNEAQ (reference sequence). The CDR3 spans 15 residues. J was trimmed by 2 bases and V by 5 bases; bases with no gene match: 6. The CDR3 nucleotides read TGTGCCAGCAGCCCCCGGACTAGACCCTACAATGAGCAGTTCTTC. It translates to CASSPRTRPYNEQFF.

The chain links TRBV30 to TRBJ1-1; D uncertain. Germline V gives CDR1 GTSNPN, CDR2 SVGIG (reference sequence). The CDR3 is made up of 17 amino acids. The V end was cut by 1 base, the J end by 8 bases, with 26 bases between. CDR3 coding DNA: TGTGCCTGGAGTGGCCGCAGTATACAACCCGATGACTCCGAAGCTTTCTTT. It translates to CAWSGRSIQPDDSEAFF.

This clone was recorded once. The CDR3 bases are TGTGCCAGTAGTATAGGTACAGGGAACTATGGCTACACCTTC. Its translation: CASSIGTGNYGYTF. The gene calls are TRBV19 and TRBJ1-2, with D perhaps matching TRBD1 (6 bases). The CDR3 is made up of 14 amino acids. Germline V gives CDR1 LNHDA, CDR2 SQIVND (reference sequence). Trimming removed 1 base from V and 2 bases from J, with 8 bases in between.

The chain carries TRBV4-1 and TRBJ2-2; TRBD1 agrees at 7 bases. With 4 bases clipped from V and 7 bases from J, the junction kept 12 bases outside the gene matches. This CDR3 is 16 amino acids long. Germline V gene sequence: CDR1 MGHRA, CDR2 YSYEKL. The CDR3 is CASSPFHRGSGGELFF. In DNA, the CDR3 is TGCGCCAGCAGCCCTTTTCACAGGGGTTCTGGCGGGGAGCTGTTTTTT.

The chain carries TRBV10-3 and TRBJ2-1, with D maybe TRBD1 (6 bases). The germline V gene has CDR1 ENHRY and CDR2 SYGVKD. V shed 6 bases and J shed 8 bases, with 14 bases lying between them. This CDR3 has 13 residues. The DNA of the CDR3 is TGTGCCATCAGGACAGGCGATGAGGATGAGCAGTTCTTC. This gives the protein CAIRTGDEDEQFF.

The CDR3 loop is CAWNPGVVETQYF. Here the CDR3 DNA reads TGTGCCTGGAACCCAGGGGTAGTGGAGACCCAGTACTTC. The chain combines TRBV30 with TRBJ2-5; tentative D call: TRBD1 (6 bases). CDR1 and CDR2 from the germline V gene are GTSNPN and SVGIG (reference sequence). This CDR3 has 13 amino acids. Trimming took off 4 bases at V and 5 bases at J, with 14 bases between the two ends.

J is TRBJ2-5 and V is TRBV5-6, with D possibly matching TRBD1 (6 bases). V was cut by 4 bases and J by 1 base, with 8 bases left in between. The CDR3 runs to 13 residues. The germline gives CDR1 SGHDT, CDR2 YYEEEE. The CDR3 reads CASSRGGQETQYF. For the CDR3, the DNA is TGTGCCAGCAGCCGAGGGGGCCAAGAGACCCAGTACTTC.

This chain joins TRBV15 and TRBJ1-1, with a weak D call TRBD1 (5 bases). The V end lost 0 bases, the J end lost 5 bases, and 13 bases lay between the germline ends. Germline CDR1 is LNHNV and CDR2 is YYDKDF (reference sequence). The length of the CDR3 is 15 residues. CDR3 region: CATSRDPTRGTEAFF. In nucleotides, the CDR3 is TGTGCCACCAGCAGAGATCCCACGCGGGGGACTGAAGCTTTCTTT.

This clone was found a few times. CDR3 nucleotides: TGTGCCAGTAGTCCCCCCGGACAGGGGCCCCAGCCCCAGCATTTT. This sequence encodes CASSPPGQGPQPQHF. The gene calls are TRBV19 and TRBJ1-5; 9 bases map to TRBD1. This CDR3 has 15 residues. The V and J ends lost 5 bases and 7 bases, in that order; junction bases with no gene match: 9. Germline V gene lookup returns CDR1 LNHDA and CDR2 SQIVND (reference sequence).

The sample holds one count of this clone. The rearrangement uses TRBV5-6 and TRBJ2-5; D is unclear. This CDR3 comprises 13 residues. Germline CDR1 is SGHDT and CDR2 is YYEEEE. The V gene lost 0 bases and the J gene lost 5 bases, with 8 bases spanning the gap. CDR3 in amino acids: CASSLGVGETQYF. CDR3 nucleotide sequence: TGTGCCAGCAGCTTGGGGGTCGGGGAGACCCAGTACTTC.

This sequence joins TRBV14 and TRBJ2-5; 15 bases fit TRBD2. The CDR3 length is 17 residues. V shed 4 bases and J 1 base; nucleotides not matched to a gene: 4. The germline V gene has CDR1 SGHDN and CDR2 FVKESK. The CDR3 DNA follows: TGTGCCAGCAGCCGGGGACTAGCGGGAGGAACCCAAGAGACCCAGTACTTC. Translated: CASSRGLAGGTQETQYF.

V and J are TRBV19 and TRBJ1-1, with no clear D. The CDR3 has 14 residues. CDR1 LNHDA and CDR2 SQIVND come from the germline V gene (reference sequence). V dropped 3 bases and J dropped 0 bases, with 8 bases sitting between them. CDR3 loop: CASSIYAVNTEAFF. The DNA of the CDR3 is TGTGCCAGTAGTATTTACGCAGTGAACACTGAAGCTTTCTTT.

The rearrangement links TRBV7-2 to TRBJ1-5, with 8 nucleotides matching TRBD1. The ends lost 5 bases at V and 5 bases at J; junction bases unmatched: 11. CDR3 length equals 16 residues. CDR1 and CDR2 from the germline V gene are SGHTA and FQGNSA. The CDR3 DNA reads TGTGCCAGCAGCCACGGGACAGGCAGGTCCGATCAGCCCCAGCATTTT. Translated, it gives CASSHGTGRSDQPQHF. The entire variable domain, with the rest obtained from reference TRBV7-2 and TRBJ1-5, is as follows: GAGVSQSPSNKVTEKGKDVELRCDPISGHTALYWYRQSLGQGLEFLIYFQGNSAPDKSGLPSDRFSAERTGGSVSTLTIQRTQQEDSAVYLCASSHGTGRSDQPQHFGDGTRLSIL.

This clone was seen only once. In DNA form, the CDR3 reads TGTGCCAGTAGTATCTATCCGGAGACAGCCAAAGAGACCCAGTACTTC. This codes for CASSIYPETAKETQYF. The chain couples TRBV19 to TRBJ2-5; maybe TRBD1 (5 bases). The CDR3 has 16 residues. The V end was cut by 3 bases, the J end by 3 bases, with 17 bases between. Germline V gives CDR1 LNHDA, CDR2 SQIVND (reference sequence).

The chain links TRBV11-2 to TRBJ1-4; 9 nucleotides align to TRBD1. Trimming cost V 5 bases and J 10 bases; bases outside gene matches: 14. CDR1 is SGHAT and CDR2 is FQNNGV in the germline V gene. This CDR3 contains 16 residues. The CDR3 region is CASSPSTGGAPGKLFF. The CDR3 DNA reads as TGTGCCAGCAGCCCCAGCACAGGGGGCGCCCCCGGAAAACTGTTTTTT.

This clone was detected only once. The V and J genes are TRBV30 and TRBJ2-2; 9 bases line up with TRBD1. This CDR3 region has 16 residues. V dropped 1 base and J dropped 6; count of bases not matched to a gene: 9. Germline assignment: CDR1 GTSNPN and CDR2 SVGIG (reference sequence). In DNA form, the CDR3 reads TGTGCCTGGAGTGCATCCGACAGGGGGGACTCCGGGGAGCTGTTTTTT. Translating gives CAWSASDRGDSGELFF.

V usage is TRBV5-6 and J usage is TRBJ2-7, with 9 bases that match TRBD1. The V and J ends lost 4 bases and 5 bases, in that order; junction bases with no gene match: 16. The CDR3 has 17 residues. Germline V gene lookup returns CDR1 SGHDT and CDR2 YYEEEE. CDR3 protein: CASSTGQGWSGVDEQYF. The CDR3 coding sequence is TGTGCCAGCAGCACAGGACAGGGGTGGAGCGGGGTCGACGAGCAGTACTTC.

The V call is TRBV4-1, the J call TRBJ2-3; TRBD1 agrees at 11 bases. The CDR3 sequence is 16 residues long. J gave up 11 bases and V 1 base, and 11 bases lay outside the gene matches. The germline CDR1 and CDR2 sequences are MGHRA and YSYEKL. DNA of the CDR3: TGCGCCAGCAGCCAAGGGACAGGGGGCAGTTTGGAGTGGCAGTATTTT. This encodes CASSQGTGGSLEWQYF.

The chain combines TRBV6-1 with TRBJ2-7; 7 bases are shared with TRBD2. Germline V gives CDR1 MNHNS, CDR2 SASEGT. This CDR3 is 16 amino acids long. After removal of 3 bases from V and 1 base from J, the junction contained 9 bases not matched to a gene. The CDR3 here is CASSDLVQRGSYEQYF. The CDR3 DNA sequence: TGTGCCAGCAGTGACCTTGTGCAGCGGGGATCCTACGAGCAGTACTTC.

The rearrangement joins TRBV5-4 to TRBJ2-7; TRBD2 might be the D (6 bases). V lost 3 bases and J lost 2, with 12 bases in between. The CDR3 runs to 14 residues. The germline V gene encodes CDR1 SGHNT and CDR2 YYREEE (reference sequence). The CDR3 spells CASSSRDSTYEQYF. CDR3 nucleotides: TGTGCCAGCAGCTCGAGGGACTCAACCTACGAGCAGTACTTC.

The chain links TRBV28 to TRBJ1-5; TRBD1 matches at 10 bases. Germline V lookup: CDR1 MDHEN, CDR2 SYDVKM. CDR3 length: 14 residues. V was pared by 8 bases and J by 9 bases, with 10 bases of the junction left unmatched. The CDR3 spells CASAPGTGVGPQHF. In nucleotides, the CDR3 is TGTGCCAGCGCCCCCGGGACAGGGGTTGGGCCCCAGCATTTT. Based on the CDR3 plus reference TRBV28 and TRBJ1-5, the full variable domain is DVKVTQSSRYLVKRTGEKVFLECVQDMDHENMFWYRQDPGLGLRLIYFSYDVKMKEKGDIPEGYSVSREKKERFSLILESASTNQTSMYLCASAPGTGVGPQHFGDGTRLSIL.

The V gene is TRBV7-9, the J gene TRBJ2-1; TRBD2 agrees at 7 bases. This CDR3 region has 16 residues. Germline V gene lookup returns CDR1 SEHNR and CDR2 FQNEAQ (reference sequence). The junction had 16 bases not matched to a gene; V was cut back by 6 bases and J by 8 bases. As DNA, the CDR3 is TGTGCCAGCAGGCCATTAAGCGGGGCAATCTCCCATGAGCAGTTCTTC. Translating it yields CASRPLSGAISHEQFF.

The genes are TRBV6-4 and TRBJ2-1; possible D gene TRBD2, 6 bases. The length of the CDR3 is 15 residues. Trimming removed 0 bases from V and 7 bases from J, with 13 bases in between. Per the germline V gene, CDR1 is MRHNA and CDR2 is SNTAGT. CDR3 DNA sequence: TGTGCCAGCAGTGACTCGGGGCTAGCGACTAATGAGCAGTTCTTC. It encodes CASSDSGLATNEQFF.

V gene TRBV5-4 combines with J gene TRBJ2-5; possible D gene TRBD2, 5 bases. Germline V gene lookup returns CDR1 SGHNT and CDR2 YYREEE (reference sequence). The CDR3 loop spans 15 amino acids. V was cut by 4 bases and J by 1 base, with 14 bases left in between. The CDR3 DNA reads as TGTGCCAGCAGCCTAGGCACTAGGATCCAAGAGACCCAGTACTTC. Residues: CASSLGTRIQETQYF.

J is TRBJ2-7 and V is TRBV2; TRBD1 is a possible D gene (5 bases). Germline V gene lookup returns CDR1 SNHLY and CDR2 FYNNEI. The CDR3 totals 12 residues. The ends were cut back, 7 bases at V and 2 bases at J, with 9 bases in the middle. This CDR3 reads CASMAGPYEQYF. CDR3 in DNA: TGTGCCAGCATGGCAGGGCCCTACGAGCAGTACTTC.

This clone came up a few times. The chain links TRBV28 to TRBJ2-2; the match to TRBD2 covers 11 bases. The CDR3 is 16 residues long. Per the germline V gene, CDR1 is MDHEN and CDR2 is SYDVKM. Trimming removed 5 bases from V and 4 bases from J; junction bases left unmatched: 6. The CDR3 loop is CASSPQGLAATGELFF. CDR3 nucleotide sequence: TGTGCCAGCAGTCCCCAGGGACTAGCGGCCACCGGGGAGCTGTTTTTT.

The chain recombines TRBV6-5 with TRBJ2-3, with TRBD2 as a possible D gene (6 bases). CDR1 and CDR2 (germline): MNHEY, SVGAGI. CDR3 length: 15 residues. V was pared by 0 bases and J by 1 base, with 8 bases between. The CDR3 region has the DNA TGTGCCAGCAGTTACTCATCTAGCGGCACAGATACGCAGTATTTT. This encodes CASSYSSSGTDTQYF.

The genes are TRBV11-2 and TRBJ1-4, with TRBD1 as a possible D gene (5 bases). With 5 bases removed from V and 6 bases from J, the gap between germline ends came to 10 bases. The CDR3 length is 13 residues. Germline V gene sequence: CDR1 SGHAT, CDR2 FQNNGV. In nucleotides, the CDR3 is TGTGCCAGCAGCCCCGGGGGGTATGAAAAACTGTTTTTT. Protein: CASSPGGYEKLFF.

This chain links TRBV11-1 with TRBJ2-7; D may be TRBD1 (6 bases). Trimming took off 1 base at V and 2 bases at J, with 9 bases between the two ends. The CDR3 runs to 14 residues. Germline V gene lookup returns CDR1 SGHAT and CDR2 FQDESV (reference sequence). CDR3 sequence (DNA): TGTGCCAGCAGCTTAGGACAGGTAACCTACGAGCAGTACTTC. Amino acids: CASSLGQVTYEQYF.